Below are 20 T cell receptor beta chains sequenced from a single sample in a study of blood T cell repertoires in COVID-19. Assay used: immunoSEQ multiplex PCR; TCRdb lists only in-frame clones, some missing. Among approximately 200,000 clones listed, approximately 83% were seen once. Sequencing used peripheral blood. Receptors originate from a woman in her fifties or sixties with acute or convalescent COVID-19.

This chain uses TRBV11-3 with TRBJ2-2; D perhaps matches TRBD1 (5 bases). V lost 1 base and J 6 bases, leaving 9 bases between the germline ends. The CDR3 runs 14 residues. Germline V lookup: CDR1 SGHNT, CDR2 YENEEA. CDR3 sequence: CASSLGRESGELFF. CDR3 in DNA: TGTGCCAGCAGCTTAGGCAGGGAATCCGGGGAGCTGTTTTTT.

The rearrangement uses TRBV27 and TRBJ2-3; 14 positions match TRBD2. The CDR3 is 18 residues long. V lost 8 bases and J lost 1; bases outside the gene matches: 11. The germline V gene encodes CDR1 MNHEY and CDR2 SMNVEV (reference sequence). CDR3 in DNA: TGTGCCAGCTCCAAGAGACTAGCGGGGGGGAGGCGCACAGATACGCAGTATTTT. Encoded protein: CASSKRLAGGRRTDTQYF.

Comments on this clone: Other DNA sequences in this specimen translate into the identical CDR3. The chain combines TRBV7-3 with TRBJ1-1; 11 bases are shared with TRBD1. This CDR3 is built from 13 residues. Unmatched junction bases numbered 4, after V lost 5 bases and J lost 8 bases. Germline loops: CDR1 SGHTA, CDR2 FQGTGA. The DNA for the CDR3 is TGTGCCAGCAGCCCTGGGACAGGGGGAGAAGCTTTCTTT. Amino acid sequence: CASSPGTGGEAFF.

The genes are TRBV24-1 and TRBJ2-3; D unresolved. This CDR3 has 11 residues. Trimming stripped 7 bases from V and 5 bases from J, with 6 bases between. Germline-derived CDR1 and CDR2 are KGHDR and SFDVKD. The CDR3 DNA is TGTGCCACCAGGGAGAGAGATACGCAGTATTTT. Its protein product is CATRERDTQYF.

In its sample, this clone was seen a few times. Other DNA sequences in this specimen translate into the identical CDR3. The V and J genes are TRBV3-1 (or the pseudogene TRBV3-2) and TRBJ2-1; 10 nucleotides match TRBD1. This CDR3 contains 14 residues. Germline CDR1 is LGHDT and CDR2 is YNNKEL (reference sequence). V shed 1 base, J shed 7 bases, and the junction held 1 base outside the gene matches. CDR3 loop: CASSQGTGGNEQFF. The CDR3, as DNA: TGTGCCAGCAGCCAAGGGACAGGGGGTAATGAGCAGTTCTTC.

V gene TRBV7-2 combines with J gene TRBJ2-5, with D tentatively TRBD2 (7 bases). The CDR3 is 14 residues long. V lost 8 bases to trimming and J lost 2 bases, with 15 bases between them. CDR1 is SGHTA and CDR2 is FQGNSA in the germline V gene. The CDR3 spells CASGRGNRQETQYF. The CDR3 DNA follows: TGTGCCAGCGGGAGGGGGAATCGACAAGAGACCCAGTACTTC.

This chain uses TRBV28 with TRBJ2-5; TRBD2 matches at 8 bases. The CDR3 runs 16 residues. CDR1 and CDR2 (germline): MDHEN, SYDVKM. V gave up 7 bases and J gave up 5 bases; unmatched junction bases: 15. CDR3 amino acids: CASTPVTGGPTETQYF. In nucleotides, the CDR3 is TGTGCCAGCACCCCAGTAACGGGGGGGCCAACTGAGACCCAGTACTTC.

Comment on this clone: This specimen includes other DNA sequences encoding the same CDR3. The chain's CDR3 is CASSMTGRGDTQYF. DNA of the CDR3: TGTGCCAGTAGTATGACAGGGCGAGGCGATACGCAGTATTTT. The V gene is TRBV19, the J gene TRBJ2-3; 7 bases are shared with TRBD1. Per the germline V gene, CDR1 is LNHDA and CDR2 is SQIVND (reference sequence). The V segment lost 3 bases and the J segment 6 bases; nucleotides outside the gene matches: 6. CDR3 length equals 14 residues.

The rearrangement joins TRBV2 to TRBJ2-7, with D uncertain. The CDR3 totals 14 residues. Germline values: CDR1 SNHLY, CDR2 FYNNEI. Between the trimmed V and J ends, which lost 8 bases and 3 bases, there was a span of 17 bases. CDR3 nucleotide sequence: TGTGCCAGCGGTTGGCCCTCGCCGTACTACGAGCAGTACTTC. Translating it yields CASGWPSPYYEQYF.

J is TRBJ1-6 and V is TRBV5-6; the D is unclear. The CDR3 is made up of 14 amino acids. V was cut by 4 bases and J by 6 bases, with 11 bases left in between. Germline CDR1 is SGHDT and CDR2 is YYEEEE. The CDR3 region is CASSTDSLNSPLHF. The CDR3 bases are TGTGCCAGCAGCACGGACTCCCTTAATTCACCCCTCCACTTT.

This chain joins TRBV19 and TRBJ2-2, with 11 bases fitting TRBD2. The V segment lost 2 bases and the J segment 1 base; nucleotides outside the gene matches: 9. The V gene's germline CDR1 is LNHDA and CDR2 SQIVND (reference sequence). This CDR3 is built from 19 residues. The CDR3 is CASSITSGSWVVNTGELFF. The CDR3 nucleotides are TGTGCCAGTAGTATAACTAGCGGGAGTTGGGTGGTGAACACCGGGGAGCTGTTTTTT. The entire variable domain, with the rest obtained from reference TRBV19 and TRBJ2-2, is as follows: DGGITQSPKYLFRKEGQNVTLSCEQNLNHDAMYWYRQDPGQGLRLIYYSQIVNDFQKGDIAEGYSVSREKKESFPLTVTSAQKNPTAFYLCASSITSGSWVVNTGELFFGEGSRLTVL.

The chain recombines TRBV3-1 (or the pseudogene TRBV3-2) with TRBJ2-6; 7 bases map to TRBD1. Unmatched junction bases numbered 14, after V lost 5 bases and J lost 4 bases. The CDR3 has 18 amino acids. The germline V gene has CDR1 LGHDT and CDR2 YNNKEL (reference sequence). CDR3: CASSWLGQSPDGANVLTF. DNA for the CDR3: TGTGCCAGCAGCTGGTTGGGACAGAGCCCTGACGGGGCCAACGTCCTGACTTTC.

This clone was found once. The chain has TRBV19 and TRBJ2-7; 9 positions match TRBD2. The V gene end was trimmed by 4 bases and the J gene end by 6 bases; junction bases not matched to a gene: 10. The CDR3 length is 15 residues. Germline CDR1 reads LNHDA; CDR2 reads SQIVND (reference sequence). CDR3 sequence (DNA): TGTGCCAGTAGTACCTTTAGCGGGAGCGGCGCCGAGCAGTACTTC. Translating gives CASSTFSGSGAEQYF.

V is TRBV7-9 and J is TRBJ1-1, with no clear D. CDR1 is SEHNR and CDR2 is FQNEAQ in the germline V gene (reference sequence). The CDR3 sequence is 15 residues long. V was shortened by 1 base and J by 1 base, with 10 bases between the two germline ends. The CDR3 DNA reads TGTGCCAGCAGCTTAGGGCCGGACTCGAACACTGAAGCTTTCTTT. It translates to CASSLGPDSNTEAFF.

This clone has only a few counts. The CDR3 spells CASSQERGTGYTF. In DNA form, the CDR3 reads TGCGCCAGCAGCCAAGAAAGGGGAACCGGCTACACCTTC. J is TRBJ1-2 and V is TRBV4-1; maybe TRBD1 (5 bases). V was pared by 0 bases and J by 8 bases, with 10 bases between. This CDR3 comprises 13 residues. Germline V lookup: CDR1 MGHRA, CDR2 YSYEKL.

The CDR3 DNA reads TGTGCCAGTAGTACTCAGACCGGGACAGCCTATGGCTACACCTTC. Amino acids: CASSTQTGTAYGYTF. The V call is TRBV19, the J call TRBJ1-2; 7 nucleotides agree with TRBD1. Germline values: CDR1 LNHDA, CDR2 SQIVND (reference sequence). V shed 4 bases and J 4 bases; nucleotides not matched to a gene: 9. This CDR3 comprises 15 residues.

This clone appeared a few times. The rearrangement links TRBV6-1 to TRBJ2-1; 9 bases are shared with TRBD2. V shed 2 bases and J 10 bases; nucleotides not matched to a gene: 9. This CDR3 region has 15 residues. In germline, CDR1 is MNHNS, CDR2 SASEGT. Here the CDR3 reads CASSEIGGRANEQFF. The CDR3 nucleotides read TGTGCCAGCAGTGAAATTGGCGGGAGGGCCAACGAGCAGTTCTTC.

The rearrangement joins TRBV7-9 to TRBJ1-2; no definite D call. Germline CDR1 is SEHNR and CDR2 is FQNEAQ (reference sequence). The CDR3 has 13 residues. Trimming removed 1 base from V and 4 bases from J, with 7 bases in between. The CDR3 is CASSLVNIYGYTF. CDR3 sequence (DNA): TGTGCCAGCAGCTTAGTAAACATCTATGGCTACACCTTC.

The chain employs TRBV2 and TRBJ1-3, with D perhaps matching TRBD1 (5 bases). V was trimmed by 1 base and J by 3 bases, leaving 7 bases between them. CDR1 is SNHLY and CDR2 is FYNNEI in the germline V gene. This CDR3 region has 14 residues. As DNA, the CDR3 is TGTGCCAGCAGTGAAGGGGGACTTGGAAACACCATATATTTT. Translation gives CASSEGGLGNTIYF.

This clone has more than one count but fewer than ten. Here the CDR3 DNA reads TGTGCCAGCAGCTTAGAACTCGTCAGCGTCTACGAGCAGTACTTC. Protein: CASSLELVSVYEQYF. The genes are TRBV7-8 and TRBJ2-7; D gene uncertain. The ends were cut back, 1 base at V and 3 bases at J, with 13 bases in the middle. CDR3 length: 15 amino acids. CDR1 SGHVS and CDR2 FQNEAQ come from the germline V gene.